A single sample gave rise to the 27 T cell receptor beta chains below, sequenced in a study of post-analysis software for immune sequencing data. Antigens of these TCRs are unknown. Each TCR beta cDNA library carried unique molecular identifiers. TCRdb reanalysed the PCR reads using MiXCR and keeps one entry per CDR3 protein. The sample records about 200,000 distinct CDR3 sequences, approximately 30% being singletons. Study-level results: TRBV5-6, TRBV5-1 and TRBV20-1 belonged to a set of a handful of TRBV segments that were more frequent in patients than controls.

Sequenced sample: blood. Receptors were obtained from a girl aged 2-17 years with multiple sclerosis.

Of note for this clonotype: A clone one base away is much larger, so this may be a read error. The chain uses TRBV5-1 and TRBJ2-5; D not resolved. CDR1 SGHRS and CDR2 YFSETQ come from the germline V gene. The V and J ends lost 0 bases and 0 bases respectively, with 9 bases between them. The CDR3 is 15 amino acids. The CDR3 DNA is TGCGCCAGCAGCTTGGGTCAGCACTACCAAGAGACCCAGTACTTC. Encoded protein: CASSLGQHYQETQYF.

CDR3 amino acids: CASSSPGDGNEQFF. CDR3 nucleotide sequence: TGTGCCAGCAGCTCGCCCGGGGACGGGAATGAGCAGTTCTTC. The V gene is TRBV5-6, the J gene TRBJ2-1; D is tentatively TRBD1 or TRBD2 (5 bases each). Germline CDR1 SGHDT, CDR2 YYEEEE. V was clipped by 3 bases and J by 7 bases, with 14 bases between them. The CDR3 has 14 amino acids.

The V call is TRBV20-1, the J call TRBJ1-1, with D hard to call. Germline CDR1 reads DFQATT; CDR2 reads SNEGSKA (reference sequence). Trimming stripped 6 bases from V and 1 base from J, with 15 bases between. The CDR3 consists of 14 residues. CDR3 loop: CSAKSPPRNTEAFF. Written as DNA, the CDR3 is TGCAGTGCCAAATCCCCCCCCAGGAACACTGAAGCTTTCTTT.

In DNA form, the CDR3 reads TGTGCCAGCAGCCGACGACTAGCGGTGAGGTCCTACGAGCAGTACTTC. It codes for CASSRRLAVRSYEQYF. The V and J genes are TRBV3-1 and TRBJ2-7; 9 nucleotides align to TRBD2. This CDR3 has 16 residues. CDR1 is LGHDT and CDR2 is YNNKEL in the germline V gene (reference sequence). Unmatched junction bases numbered 8, after V lost 4 bases and J lost 1 base.

The DNA for the CDR3 is TGCAGTGTTGCACAGGGGAAATGGAACACTGAAGCTTTCTTT. This codes for CSVAQGKWNTEAFF. The chain couples TRBV20-1 to TRBJ1-1; 7 nucleotides match TRBD1. The CDR3 runs 14 residues. V gave up 7 bases and J gave up 1 base; unmatched junction bases: 9. Per germline, CDR1 DFQATT and CDR2 SNEGSKA (reference sequence).

This clonotype was observed a handful of times. The gene calls are TRBV12-3 or TRBV12-4 and TRBJ1-1; 9 bases line up with TRBD1. The V gene end was trimmed by 5 bases and the J gene end by 10 bases; junction bases not matched to a gene: 8. The CDR3 runs to 13 residues. The CDR3: CASSLGQGIGAFF. DNA for the CDR3: TGTGCCAGCAGTCTAGGACAGGGGATCGGAGCTTTCTTT.

The chain links TRBV29-1 to TRBJ2-7; D possibly corresponds to TRBD2 (6 bases). The J call may be mistaken, given a closer DNA end match to TRBJ2-4. CDR1 is SQVTM, CDR2 ANQGSEA, per germline. The CDR3 covers 13 residues. The CDR3 DNA reads as TGCAGCGTAGTTTGGGGGGACCTAAACATTCAGTACTTC. Its translation: CSVVWGDLNIQYF.

The V gene is TRBV27, the J gene TRBJ2-3; TRBD2 aligns across 10 bases. The CDR3 extends over 18 amino acids. The trim removed 10 bases at V and 4 bases at J, leaving 20 bases unmatched. Germline lookup yields CDR1 MNHEY and CDR2 SMNVEV (reference sequence). CDR3 DNA sequence: TGTGCCACCTCGCCCGCTCCCATTAGCGGGGGGTGGGCAGATACGCAGTATTTT. Its translation: CATSPAPISGGWADTQYF.

At least ten counts were recorded for this clonotype. The rearrangement links TRBV10-3 to TRBJ1-2; the match to TRBD1 covers 10 bases. Germline assignment: CDR1 ENHRY and CDR2 SYGVKD. With 5 bases clipped from V and 7 bases from J, the junction kept 10 bases outside the gene matches. The CDR3 has 15 residues. The CDR3 bases are TGTGCCATCAGTAGTCCCGGGACAGGGGCTGGTGGCTACACCTTC. Amino acid sequence: CAISSPGTGAGGYTF.

This clonotype appeared a few times. J is TRBJ2-7 and V is TRBV20-1, with a tentative D call TRBD2 (6 bases). The germline gives CDR1 DFQATT, CDR2 SNEGSKA (reference sequence). With 1 base removed from V and 0 bases from J, the gap between germline ends came to 10 bases. The CDR3 runs 14 residues. CDR3 coding DNA: TGCAGTGCTAGAGCGGCGGGGAGCTCCTACGAGCAGTACTTC. As protein: CSARAAGSSYEQYF.

Concerning this clonotype itself: This sequence may be a read error, since a much larger clone differs from it by one base. CDR3 sequence: CASSQNVAAPTCEQYF. DNA of the CDR3: TGTGCCAGCAGCCAAAATGTGGCGGCCCCCACCTGCGAGCAGTACTTC. The gene calls are TRBV11-1 and TRBJ2-7, with D uncertain. The CDR3 covers 16 residues. CDR1 SGHAT and CDR2 FQDESV come from the germline V gene (reference sequence). The V gene lost 5 bases and the J gene lost 6 bases, with 23 bases spanning the gap.

The sample holds many counts of this clonotype. The J gene is TRBJ2-1, the V gene TRBV29-1, with D uncertain. The length of the CDR3 is 10 residues. CDR1 SQVTM and CDR2 ANQGSEA come from the germline V gene. Here the CDR3 reads CSLGEGEQFF. CDR3 sequence (DNA): TGCAGTTTAGGAGAAGGTGAGCAGTTCTTC.

The V call is TRBV6-5, the J call TRBJ1-2; TRBD1 aligns across 9 bases. The CDR3 extends over 15 amino acids. Unmatched junction bases numbered 3, after V lost 2 bases and J lost 2 bases. Germline-derived CDR1 and CDR2 are MNHEY and SVGAGI. The CDR3 region is CASSYGQGINYGYTF. The CDR3 nucleotides read TGTGCCAGCAGTTACGGACAGGGGATCAACTATGGCTACACCTTC.

This clonotype was seen more than once but under ten times. The CDR3 DNA is TGCGCCAGCACCCAACAGGGTCGGGTGAACACTGAAGCTTTCTTT. Protein sequence: CASTQQGRVNTEAFF. The chain combines TRBV5-1 with TRBJ1-1, with a tentative D call TRBD1 (6 bases). V lost 6 bases and J lost 0, with 15 bases in between. Per germline, CDR1 SGHRS and CDR2 YFSETQ. The CDR3 is 15 residues long.

V and J are TRBV29-1 and TRBJ2-7, with 7 nucleotides matching TRBD1. The CDR3 extends over 12 amino acids. Per the germline V gene, CDR1 is SQVTM and CDR2 is ANQGSEA. V dropped 7 bases and J dropped 5; count of bases not matched to a gene: 8. The CDR3 nucleotides read TGCAGCGCTCTACAGGGGTTCGACGAGCAGTACTTC. This sequence encodes CSALQGFDEQYF.

This clonotype was seen more than once but under ten times. V usage is TRBV5-1 and J usage is TRBJ1-1, with a possible D match to TRBD1 (5 bases). CDR1 and CDR2 from the germline V gene are SGHRS and YFSETQ. V lost 1 base and J lost 4, with 14 bases in between. The CDR3 loop spans 15 amino acids. The CDR3 protein is CASSLSSQGRTEAFF. CDR3 bases: TGCGCCAGCAGCTTGTCATCGCAGGGCCGCACTGAAGCTTTCTTT.

The J gene is TRBJ1-2, the V gene TRBV5-5; D call uncertain. Germline V gene sequence: CDR1 SGHKS, CDR2 YYEKEE (reference sequence). Trimming left V 3 bases short and J 3 bases short, with 6 bases between. The CDR3 is 12 amino acids. For the CDR3, the DNA is TGTGCCAGCAGCTCCCTCGACTATGGCTACACCTTC. Translating it yields CASSSLDYGYTF.

In regard to this clonotype: A much larger clone is a single base away; this may be a read error. The CDR3 coding sequence is TGCAGTGCTAGAGATCTCCGGGACAGCTTCTACGAGCAGTACTTC. Its translation is CSARDLRDSFYEQYF. The V and J genes are TRBV20-1 and TRBJ2-7, with 7 bases matching TRBD1. There are 15 residues in the CDR3. The germline CDR1 and CDR2 sequences are DFQATT and SNEGSKA (reference sequence). J was trimmed by 3 bases and V by 0 bases; bases with no gene match: 8.

V and J are TRBV27 and TRBJ2-1; TRBD2 matches at 11 bases. The CDR3 sequence is 15 residues long. V lost 7 bases and J lost 3; bases outside the gene matches: 5. CDR1 is MNHEY, CDR2 SMNVEV, per germline (reference sequence). The CDR3 DNA sequence: TGTGCCAGCAACCCCGGGACTAGCGGCTACAATGAGCAGTTCTTC. This sequence encodes CASNPGTSGYNEQFF.

This clonotype has only a few counts. The genes are TRBV18 and TRBJ1-1; no firm D call. The V gene's germline CDR1 is KGHSH and CDR2 LQKENI. The V end lost 0 bases, the J end lost 4 bases, and 6 bases lay between the germline ends. There are 13 residues in the CDR3. The CDR3 nucleotides read TGTGCCAGCTCACCACCAGGGCTCACTGAAGCTTTCTTT. It codes for CASSPPGLTEAFF.

This clonotype has ten or more counts. The rearrangement joins TRBV20-1 to TRBJ2-7, with 7 bases identical to TRBD1. Trimming at V came to 4 bases and at J to 0 bases, leaving 0 bases not matched to a gene. This CDR3 has 12 residues. In germline, CDR1 is DFQATT, CDR2 SNEGSKA (reference sequence). CDR3 nucleotides: TGCAGTGCTAAGGGGGCCTCCTACGAGCAGTACTTC. Translated: CSAKGASYEQYF.

This clonotype appeared many times. The chain has TRBV2 and TRBJ2-5, with a weak D call TRBD2 (6 bases). The CDR3 spans 13 residues. Per the germline V gene, CDR1 is SNHLY and CDR2 is FYNNEI. Trimming pared 7 bases from V and 2 bases from J, leaving 11 bases between. The CDR3 nucleotides are TGTGCCAGCACCGGAGGGGTTCAAGAGACCCAGTACTTC. It is translated as CASTGGVQETQYF.

The chain recombines TRBV6-6 with TRBJ2-2; D gene ambiguous. This CDR3 is 13 amino acids long. Germline V gene lookup returns CDR1 MNHNY and CDR2 SVGAGI (reference sequence). Between the trimmed V and J ends, which lost 2 bases and 4 bases, there was a span of 5 bases. The CDR3 bases are TGTGCCAGCAGTTACGGGCCCACCGGGGAGCTGTTTTTT. Its protein product is CASSYGPTGELFF.

The chain couples TRBV30 to TRBJ1-5; D unresolved. The CDR3 sequence is 16 residues long. The germline V gene has CDR1 GTSNPN and CDR2 SVGIG (reference sequence). Trimming stripped 7 bases from V and 2 bases from J, with 21 bases between. CDR3 sequence: CASSQTPSYGNQPQHF. CDR3 DNA: TGTGCCTCCTCCCAGACGCCCTCTTATGGCAATCAGCCCCAGCATTTT.

This clonotype came up a few times. Possible read error: a much larger clone is one base away. The chain joins TRBV20-1 to TRBJ2-5; a weak D match, TRBD1 (6 bases). This CDR3 is built from 12 residues. Germline values: CDR1 DFQATT, CDR2 SNEGSKA (reference sequence). The CDR3: CSAGTRQETRYF. The CDR3 DNA reads as TGCAGTGCTGGGACAAGGCAAGAGACCCGGTACTTC.

In this sample, this clonotype turned up many times. V is TRBV15 and J is TRBJ2-1; D possibly corresponds to TRBD2 (5 bases). This CDR3 is 17 amino acids long. V was pared by 2 bases and J by 5 bases, with 19 bases between. CDR1 LNHNV and CDR2 YYDKDF come from the germline V gene (reference sequence). DNA for the CDR3: TGTGCCACCAGCAGATCTCGACTGTCAGCGGACGACAATGAGCAGTTCTTC. Protein sequence: CATSRSRLSADDNEQFF.

Many counts were recorded for this clonotype. This sequence joins TRBV18 and TRBJ2-1; unclear D gene. V dropped 4 bases and J dropped 4 bases, with 14 bases sitting between them. The CDR3 has 15 amino acids. Germline CDR1 and CDR2: KGHSH and LQKENI. CDR3 loop: CASSLDGKPYNEQFF. CDR3 coding DNA: TGTGCCAGCTCACTCGACGGAAAACCTTACAATGAGCAGTTCTTC.